The rows below give T cell receptor beta chains drawn from one sample of a study of T-cell memory formation after mild COVID-19. TCRdb itself ran the 5' RACE reads through MiXCR, one entry per CDR3 protein. In the table there are some 340,000 distinct CDR3 sequences, approximately 12% of which are singletons. Sequenced input: PBMCs or a T cell subset sorted from them (not recorded which). These receptors came from a man aged 18 to 29 who had mild COVID-19 (a few samples of this study predate the infection). Cell type and time point are not known. Each CDR3 is given with its conserved first and last residue. The D gene is left open where the match is weak. Rows give clone size only sometimes, using once, few, many, or a class for an expanded clone.

V: TRBV2
J: TRBJ2-6
D: .
size: few
DNA: TGTGCCAGCAGTGAGGGACCTTCCTCTGGGGCCAACGTCCTGACTTTC
CDR3: CASSEGPSSGANVLTF

V: TRBV28
J: TRBJ1-1
D: .
size: .
DNA: TGTGCCAGCAAGACGAAGGTAACTGAAGCTTTCTTT
CDR3: CASKTKVTEAFF

V: TRBV20-1
J: TRBJ2-5
D: .
size: .
DNA: TGCAGTGCTAGGAAGGGGGAAGAGACCCAGTACTTC
CDR3: CSARKGEETQYF

V: TRBV11-2
J: TRBJ2-6
D: .
size: many
DNA: TGTGCCAGCAGCTACCCGCAGGGGCCGGCGACTGGGGCCAACGTCCTGACTTTC
CDR3: CASSYPQGPATGANVLTF

V: TRBV7-2
J: TRBJ2-5
D: .
size: few
DNA: TGTGCCAGCGGCAGGGATTGGGAGACCCAGTACTTC
CDR3: CASGRDWETQYF

V: TRBV6-2/TRBV6-3
J: TRBJ2-2
D: TRBD1
size: few
DNA: TGTGCCAGCAGCCCCGGGACAGACAAGCACACCGGGGAGCTGTTTTTT
CDR3: CASSPGTDKHTGELFF

V: TRBV2
J: TRBJ2-5
D: .
size: few
DNA: TGTGCCAGCAGTGGGCTAGGCGGGGCTAAGGAGACCCAGTACTTC
CDR3: CASSGLGGAKETQYF

V: TRBV2
J: TRBJ2-7
D: TRBD2
size: few
DNA: TGTGCCAGCGGACTAGTTGACGAGCAGTACTTC
CDR3: CASGLVDEQYF

V: TRBV7-9
J: TRBJ2-5
D: .
size: many
DNA: TGTGCCAGCAGCCCGAACCGAGAGACCCAGTACTTC
CDR3: CASSPNRETQYF

V: TRBV4-2
J: TRBJ2-4
D: TRBD1
size: few
DNA: TGTGCCAGCAGCCAAGGGGGGACAGGGGAAAACATTCAGTACTTC
CDR3: CASSQGGTGENIQYF

V: TRBV7-2
J: TRBJ2-3
D: TRBD1
size: .
DNA: TGTGCCAGCAGCCCCGGACAGGGGGCTACCCCAGATACGCAGTATTTT
CDR3: CASSPGQGATPDTQYF

V: TRBV6-5
J: TRBJ1-2
D: TRBD1
size: .
DNA: TGTGCCAGCAGCTACAGGGGTAGCGGCTATGGCTACACCTTC
CDR3: CASSYRGSGYGYTF

V: TRBV6-5
J: TRBJ2-6
D: .
size: .
DNA: TGTGCCAGCAGTCCCCAGGGAACGGCCAACGTCCTGACTTTC
CDR3: CASSPQGTANVLTF

V: TRBV12-3/TRBV12-4
J: TRBJ2-1
D: .
size: .
DNA: TGTGCCAGCAGTATCCCTAGGTATGAGCAGTTCTTC
CDR3: CASSIPRYEQFF

V: TRBV6-5
J: TRBJ2-3
D: .
size: many
DNA: TGTGCCAGCAGTTCTCTGACCGACACAGATACGCAGTATTTT
CDR3: CASSSLTDTDTQYF

V: TRBV7-2
J: TRBJ1-1
D: .
size: .
DNA: TGTGCCAGCGTGGGGCTGCGGACTGAAGCTTTCTTT
CDR3: CASVGLRTEAFF

V: TRBV6-5
J: TRBJ2-1
D: TRBD1
size: few
DNA: TGTGCCAGCAGTCTGCCGGGACAGGGGTCACACAATGAGCAGTTCTTC
CDR3: CASSLPGQGSHNEQFF

V: TRBV5-1
J: TRBJ2-5
D: TRBD2
size: .
DNA: TGCGCCAGCAGCTTGGTGGCGGGGGTACAAGAGACCCAGTACTTC
CDR3: CASSLVAGVQETQYF

V: TRBV7-9
J: TRBJ1-2
D: .
size: many
DNA: TGTGCCAGCAGCTCGGCCCTGGAAGCTAACTATGGCTACACCTTC
CDR3: CASSSALEANYGYTF

V: TRBV7-8
J: TRBJ2-5
D: .
size: .
DNA: TGTGCCAGCACCGGCGCAGGTATAGGAGAGACCCAGTACTTC
CDR3: CASTGAGIGETQYF

V: TRBV20-1
J: TRBJ1-5
D: .
size: many
DNA: TGCAGTGCTAGAGATGGTGGCAGGGCCTTCAATCAGCCCCAGCATTTT
CDR3: CSARDGGRAFNQPQHF

V: TRBV11-2
J: TRBJ2-7
D: TRBD2
size: few
DNA: TGTGCCAGCAGCTTTGTTTCTAGCGGGGGCTGGGCCTACGAGCAGTACTTC
CDR3: CASSFVSSGGWAYEQYF

V: TRBV5-1
J: TRBJ2-2
D: TRBD2
size: few
DNA: TGCGCCAGCAGCTCTACCGGGACTAGCGTTCACGGGGAGCTGTTTTTT
CDR3: CASSSTGTSVHGELFF

V: TRBV9
J: TRBJ2-3
D: .
size: few
DNA: TGTGCCAGCAGCGTAGAGGGGGGTCGATACACAGATACGCAGTATTTT
CDR3: CASSVEGGRYTDTQYF

V: TRBV9
J: TRBJ2-1
D: TRBD1
size: .
DNA: TGTGCCAGCAGCGTAGCGGCGCAGGGGGCGCGATATGAGCAGTTCTTC
CDR3: CASSVAAQGARYEQFF

V: TRBV6-1
J: TRBJ1-1
D: .
size: .
DNA: TGTGCCAGCAGTGCAGGGGTCCCCCTTATGAACACTGAAGCTTTCTTT
CDR3: CASSAGVPLMNTEAFF

V: TRBV28
J: TRBJ2-6
D: .
size: .
DNA: TGTGCCAGCAGCCCTCCCTTGAGCCCTGGGGCCAACGTCCTGACTTTC
CDR3: CASSPPLSPGANVLTF

V: TRBV3-1
J: TRBJ2-5
D: .
size: many
DNA: TGTGCCAGCAGCCAATCGGGGGCGAGAGAGACCCAGTACTTC
CDR3: CASSQSGARETQYF

V: TRBV11-2
J: TRBJ2-5
D: TRBD1
size: once
DNA: TGTGCCAGCAGCTTTGAATCCGGGACAGGGCAGACCCAGTACTTC
CDR3: CASSFESGTGQTQYF

V: TRBV7-9
J: TRBJ1-1
D: .
size: few
DNA: TGTGCCAGCGGGGAAGCTTTCTTT
CDR3: CASGEAFF

V: TRBV4-2
J: TRBJ2-2
D: .
size: few
DNA: TGTGCCAGCAGCCAAGAAGCACAGAAGAACACCGGGGAGCTGTTTTTT
CDR3: CASSQEAQKNTGELFF

V: TRBV28
J: TRBJ1-2
D: .
size: few
DNA: TGTGCCAGCAGTTGGCAGTCCAGGGGCTACACCTTC
CDR3: CASSWQSRGYTF

V: TRBV6-1
J: TRBJ1-1
D: TRBD1
size: .
DNA: TGTGCCAGCCACAGGGGGCCAGGCACTGAAGCTTTCTTT
CDR3: CASHRGPGTEAFF

V: TRBV6-2/TRBV6-3
J: TRBJ1-1
D: .
size: .
DNA: TGTGCCAGCCAGACCCCCTTTCCGAACACTGAAGCTTTCTTT
CDR3: CASQTPFPNTEAFF

V: TRBV25-1
J: TRBJ2-5
D: TRBD2
size: .
DNA: TGTGCCAGAAGTAACCACGGGTCTAGCGGGGGTCAAGAGACCCAGTACTTC
CDR3: CARSNHGSSGGQETQYF

V: TRBV10-1
J: TRBJ2-3
D: TRBD1
size: few
DNA: TGCGCCAGCAGTGAGGGACAGGGGTCAGATACGCAGTATTTT
CDR3: CASSEGQGSDTQYF

V: TRBV9
J: TRBJ1-1
D: .
size: .
DNA: TGTGCCAGCAGCGTAGTGGGTTCGAACACTGAAGCTTTCTTT
CDR3: CASSVVGSNTEAFF

V: TRBV7-9
J: TRBJ2-1
D: TRBD2
size: few
DNA: TGTGCCAGCAGCTCTGGCCGGGGGGGTTCCTACAATGAGCAGTTCTTC
CDR3: CASSSGRGGSYNEQFF

V: TRBV6-5
J: TRBJ2-1
D: .
size: many
DNA: TGTGCCAGCAGTTCGGGACCGATCTACAATGAGCAGTTCTTC
CDR3: CASSSGPIYNEQFF

V: TRBV7-3
J: TRBJ2-3
D: .
size: many
DNA: TGTGCCAGCAGCTTACATGCGCTGGGGGGGCAAGATACGCAGTATTTT
CDR3: CASSLHALGGQDTQYF

V: TRBV11-2
J: TRBJ2-5
D: .
size: .
DNA: TGTGCCAGCAGCTTTAGGCGGGGAGAGACCCAGTACTTC
CDR3: CASSFRRGETQYF

V: TRBV5-1
J: TRBJ2-3
D: .
size: .
DNA: TGCGCCAGCAGGGTGAGGCGGCTTTCAGATACGCAGTATTTT
CDR3: CASRVRRLSDTQYF

V: TRBV9
J: TRBJ2-2
D: .
size: many
DNA: TGTGCCAGCAGCGACTCCGGGCGAGGGGAGCTGTTTTTT
CDR3: CASSDSGRGELFF

V: TRBV5-1
J: TRBJ2-1
D: .
size: many
DNA: TGCGCCAGCAGCTTCGCTAGCGCGAACAATGAGCAGTTCTTC
CDR3: CASSFASANNEQFF

V: TRBV18
J: TRBJ1-2
D: .
size: .
DNA: TGTGCCAGCTCACCACCAAACAGGGAGAACTATGGCTACACCTTC
CDR3: CASSPPNRENYGYTF

V: TRBV5-1
J: TRBJ2-6
D: .
size: .
DNA: TGCGCCAGCACCCCACAACCCTCTGGGGCCAACGTCCTGACTTTC
CDR3: CASTPQPSGANVLTF

V: TRBV7-6
J: TRBJ2-1
D: .
size: .
DNA: TGTGCCAGCAGCTTAGCACCGGGACCCCAGGGTTACAATGAGCAGTTCTTC
CDR3: CASSLAPGPQGYNEQFF

V: TRBV6-5
J: TRBJ2-7
D: .
size: many
DNA: TGTGCCAGCAGTTACTCTCTGGGACACGAGACCTACGAGCAGTACTTC
CDR3: CASSYSLGHETYEQYF

V: TRBV12-3/TRBV12-4
J: TRBJ1-2
D: TRBD1
size: few
DNA: TGTGCCAGCAGTTCCTTCAAGGGGGCTTATGGCTACACCTTC
CDR3: CASSSFKGAYGYTF

V: TRBV29-1
J: TRBJ1-1
D: .
size: many
DNA: TGCAGCGTTGATGACGGGCACACTGAAGCTTTCTTT
CDR3: CSVDDGHTEAFF

V: TRBV21-1
J: TRBJ2-5
D: .
size: few
DNA: TGTGCCAGCAGCCCTAGCAGGGGGAAAGAGACCCAGTACTTC
CDR3: CASSPSRGKETQYF

V: TRBV2
J: TRBJ1-1
D: .
size: .
DNA: TGTGCCAGCACACGGACTCTGGGAGAATGCTCCTTT
CDR3: CASTRTLGECSF

V: TRBV4-3
J: TRBJ2-5
D: TRBD2
size: .
DNA: TGCGCCAGCAGCCGCAGCGGGGGGAAAGAGACCCAGTACTTC
CDR3: CASSRSGGKETQYF

V: TRBV9
J: TRBJ2-2
D: .
size: few
DNA: TGTGCCAGCAGCGTAAGAGTCTTTGATGACACCGGGGAGCTGTTTTTT
CDR3: CASSVRVFDDTGELFF

V: TRBV5-1
J: TRBJ1-5
D: .
size: many
DNA: TGCGCCAGCAGACTGACAGTATATAGCAATCAGCCCCAGCATTTT
CDR3: CASRLTVYSNQPQHF

V: TRBV24-1
J: TRBJ2-1
D: .
size: few
DNA: TGTGCCACCAGTGATCGTGCCTCTAGATCCGATGAGCAGTTCTTC
CDR3: CATSDRASRSDEQFF

V: TRBV5-1
J: TRBJ2-2
D: .
size: .
DNA: TGCGCCAGCAGTGGGGGTCCTACGGCAGGAGACACCGGGGAGCTGTTTTTT
CDR3: CASSGGPTAGDTGELFF

V: TRBV4-3
J: TRBJ2-3
D: .
size: .
DNA: TGCGCCAGCAGCCAAGTTGGGGCGGGGTACACAGATACGCAGTATTTT
CDR3: CASSQVGAGYTDTQYF

V: TRBV5-1
J: TRBJ2-3
D: TRBD2
size: few
DNA: TGCGCCAGCAGCTTGGAACTAGCGGGGGGGCGAAGCACAGATACGCAGTATTTT
CDR3: CASSLELAGGRSTDTQYF

V: TRBV4-1
J: TRBJ2-1
D: .
size: few
DNA: TGCGCCAGCAGCCGAGTGTTAGGGGTGAATGAGCAGTTCTTC
CDR3: CASSRVLGVNEQFF